The count of the clone carrying this T cell receptor (beta chain) is one. Its antigen is still unknown. In germline, CDR1 is MNHNS, CDR2 SASEGT. The V end was cut by 0 bases, the J end by 0 bases, with 7 bases between. The CDR3 is 15 residues long. This sample is drawn from a study of OX40 agonist ivuxolimab in advanced cancers. Study results and caveats: On average, CD8+ T cells showed a greater number of expanded clones than CD4+. Clonal expansion by week 6 occurred in CD4+ and CD8+ blood T cells (at 0.1 to 3.0 mg/kg). Antigen specificity remained undetermined for the expanded peripheral T cells.

The table came from immunoSEQ multiplex PCR; TCRdb's copy has only in-frame clones and leaves some out. The table records around 72,000 clones, 90% to 95% of them present only once. V gene TRBV6-1 combines with J gene TRBJ2-3; D uncertain. The receptor's source is an adult with an advanced solid tumor such as melanoma, head and neck, liver or kidney cancer. Material: CD4+ or CD8+ T cells sorted from blood, obtained in a trial of the OX40 agonist ivuxolimab. CDR3 nucleotides: TGTGCCAGCAGTGAAGCCCTGGACAGCACAGATACGCAGTATTTT. Its protein is CASSEALDSTDTQYF.